The 3 T cell receptor beta chains below all came from one sample that was sequenced in a study of human T cells and chemical hapten exposure. Via MiXCR, TCRdb re-called the RACE reads, giving one row per CDR3 protein. The sample holds approximately 320,000 distinct CDR3 sequences, 4.5% to 7% seen once. As for time point: pre-sensitization, week 0. As to treatment: therapeutic diphenylcyclopropenone sensitization with weekly scalp DPC. The sequencing here drew on whole blood, taken in connection with sensitization to the hapten diphenylcyclopropenone (DPC). Every receptor here comes from a woman between 18 and 29 years old with alopecia areata. Some clones in this sample may be carry-over from other donors' samples.

The sample holds many counts of this clonotype. The rearrangement uses TRBV6-6 and TRBJ2-2; D not resolved. The V gene lost 4 bases and the J gene lost 5 bases, with 11 bases spanning the gap. The germline V gene has CDR1 MNHNY and CDR2 SVGAGI (reference sequence). The CDR3 totals 14 residues. CDR3 DNA: TGTGCCAGCAGTTCCAGCCACGAGACCGGGGAGCTGTTTTTT. Amino acid sequence: CASSSSHETGELFF.

The genes are TRBV7-9 and TRBJ1-6; D may be TRBD1 (6 bases). This CDR3 contains 15 residues. The V end lost 2 bases, the J end lost 2 bases, and 7 bases lay between the germline ends. Germline V gene sequence: CDR1 SEHNR, CDR2 FQNEAQ (reference sequence). The CDR3 bases are TGTGCCAGCAGCTTACAGGGGACCTATAATTCACCCCTCCACTTT. It is translated as CASSLQGTYNSPLHF.

This clonotype was seen ten or more times. The V gene is TRBV6-2 or TRBV6-3, the J gene TRBJ1-1, with D uncertain. Trimming took off 4 bases at V and 3 bases at J, with 18 bases between the two ends. The CDR3 covers 16 residues. Germline values: CDR1 MNHEY, CDR2 SVGEGT. The CDR3 spells CASSSDQSNDDTEAFF. The CDR3 nucleotides read TGTGCCAGCAGTTCCGACCAATCCAACGACGACACTGAAGCTTTCTTT.